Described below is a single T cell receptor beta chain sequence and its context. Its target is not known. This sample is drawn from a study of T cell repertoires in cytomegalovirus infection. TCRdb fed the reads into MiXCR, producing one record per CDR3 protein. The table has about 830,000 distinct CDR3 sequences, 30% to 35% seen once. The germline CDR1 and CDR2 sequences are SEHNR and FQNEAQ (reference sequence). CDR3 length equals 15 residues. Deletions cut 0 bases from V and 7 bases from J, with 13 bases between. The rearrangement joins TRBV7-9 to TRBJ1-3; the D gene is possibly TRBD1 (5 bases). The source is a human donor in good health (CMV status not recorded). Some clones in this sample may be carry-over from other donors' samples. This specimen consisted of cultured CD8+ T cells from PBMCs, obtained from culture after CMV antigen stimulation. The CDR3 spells CASSLATGKTNTIYF. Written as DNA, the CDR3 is TGTGCCAGCAGCTTAGCCACAGGAAAAACCAACACCATATATTTT.